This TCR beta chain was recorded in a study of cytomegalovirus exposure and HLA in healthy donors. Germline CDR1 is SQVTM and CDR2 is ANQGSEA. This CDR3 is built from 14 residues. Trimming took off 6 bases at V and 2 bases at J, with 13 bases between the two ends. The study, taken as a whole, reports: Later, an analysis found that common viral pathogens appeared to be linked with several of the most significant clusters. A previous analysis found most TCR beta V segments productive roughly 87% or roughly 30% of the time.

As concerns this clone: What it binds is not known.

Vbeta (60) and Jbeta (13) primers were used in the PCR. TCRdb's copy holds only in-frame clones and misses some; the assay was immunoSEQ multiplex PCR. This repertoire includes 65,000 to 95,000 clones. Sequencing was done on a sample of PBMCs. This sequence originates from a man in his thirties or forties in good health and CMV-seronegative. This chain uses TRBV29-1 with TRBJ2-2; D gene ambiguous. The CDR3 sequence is CSVRLWINTGELFF. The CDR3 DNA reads TGCAGCGTCAGACTCTGGATAAACACCGGGGAGCTGTTTTTT.